The 12 T cell receptor beta chains given below trace back to one sample, sequenced in a study of blood T cell repertoires in COVID-19. Generated by immunoSEQ multiplex PCR, the TCRdb table keeps only in-frame clones and is missing some. The sample contains 250,000 or so clones, approximately 85% of which appear only once. The specimen sequenced was PBMCs or T cells enriched from blood (not recorded which). The source of these receptors is a woman in her 50s who had recovered from COVID-19.

This chain joins TRBV5-4 and TRBJ2-7; TRBD2 might be the D (6 bases). This CDR3 spans 12 amino acids. Germline CDR1 is SGHNT and CDR2 is YYREEE (reference sequence). V was pared by 3 bases and J by 5 bases, with 9 bases between. CDR3 in amino acids: CASSSGEDEQYF. CDR3 bases: TGTGCCAGCAGCTCGGGAGAGGACGAGCAGTACTTC.

The chain uses TRBV24-1 and TRBJ2-3; 7 bases map to TRBD2. From germline, CDR1 is KGHDR and CDR2 SFDVKD. The ends lost 3 bases at V and 1 base at J; junction bases unmatched: 6. CDR3 length: 16 residues. Written as DNA, the CDR3 is TGTGCCACCAGTGATGTAGGGCTAGCGGGCACAGATACGCAGTATTTT. Protein: CATSDVGLAGTDTQYF.

On this clone: Other DNA sequences in this sample translate to the same CDR3. The chain is built from TRBV6-5 and TRBJ1-5; 7 bases align to TRBD1. This CDR3 has 13 amino acids. From germline, CDR1 is MNHEY and CDR2 SVGAGI. V was pared by 6 bases and J by 7 bases, with 6 bases of the junction left unmatched. The CDR3 loop is CASSPDRDQPQHF. CDR3 DNA: TGTGCCAGCAGCCCCGACAGGGACCAGCCCCAGCATTTT.

This clone was detected once. This chain uses TRBV19 with TRBJ1-5, with 8 bases identical to TRBD1. Unmatched junction bases numbered 8, after V lost 5 bases and J lost 5 bases. The CDR3 runs 15 residues. Germline V gene data show CDR1 as LNHDA and CDR2 as SQIVND (reference sequence). This CDR3 is CASSSWQGAYQPQHF. Here the CDR3 DNA reads TGTGCCAGTAGTTCGTGGCAGGGGGCCTATCAGCCCCAGCATTTT.

This rearrangement joins TRBV10-3 to TRBJ1-2; the match to TRBD1 covers 8 bases. This CDR3 spans 15 amino acids. Germline assignment: CDR1 ENHRY and CDR2 SYGVKD. V lost 4 bases to trimming and J lost 4 bases; unmatched junction nucleotides: 8. CDR3 region: CAISVRTGPLYGYTF. Here the CDR3 DNA reads TGTGCCATCAGTGTAAGGACAGGGCCCCTCTATGGCTACACCTTC.

This clone is a singleton in its sample. The chain combines TRBV29-1 with TRBJ1-4, with 7 bases that match TRBD1. Trimming removed 7 bases from V and 1 base from J; junction bases left unmatched: 9. Germline V gives CDR1 SQVTM, CDR2 ANQGSEA. This CDR3 has 15 amino acids. CDR3 sequence (DNA): TGCAGCGCCGGACAGGTTGGCGAAACTAATGAAAAACTGTTTTTT. Translation gives CSAGQVGETNEKLFF.

The chain links TRBV7-9 to TRBJ2-2; the match to TRBD2 covers 10 bases. This CDR3 region has 15 residues. Looked up from germline, CDR1 is SEHNR and CDR2 is FQNEAQ (reference sequence). The V gene end was trimmed by 5 bases and the J gene end by 4 bases; junction bases not matched to a gene: 4. The CDR3 DNA sequence: TGTGCCAGCAGCCTCGCTAGCGGGGGCACCGGGGAGCTGTTTTTT. As protein: CASSLASGGTGELFF.

This sequence joins TRBV5-5 and TRBJ1-2; 7 bases agree with TRBD1. In germline, CDR1 is SGHKS, CDR2 YYEKEE (reference sequence). This CDR3 has 15 amino acids. The ends lost 2 bases at V and 4 bases at J; junction bases unmatched: 8. CDR3 in DNA: TGTGCCAGCAGCTTAACACAGGGGTCCCTCTATGGCTACACCTTC. It yields the protein CASSLTQGSLYGYTF.

The chain couples TRBV13 to TRBJ1-5; TRBD1 agrees at 11 bases. Per the germline V gene, CDR1 is PRHDT and CDR2 is FYEKMQ (reference sequence). Losses at the gene ends were 0 bases for V and 8 bases for J; bases not matched to a gene: 3. This CDR3 comprises 15 residues. CDR3 nucleotide sequence: TGTGCCAGCAGCTTAGGAGGGACAGGGGGTAAGCCCCAGCATTTT. This sequence encodes CASSLGGTGGKPQHF.

This clone occurred a few times. The V gene is TRBV6-1, the J gene TRBJ1-1, with a tentative D call TRBD1 (6 bases). Between the trimmed V and J ends, which lost 2 bases and 2 bases, there was a span of 15 bases. This CDR3 has 16 amino acids. Germline values: CDR1 MNHNS, CDR2 SASEGT. CDR3 region: CASSEQMTGTNTEAFF. CDR3 coding DNA: TGTGCCAGCAGTGAACAGATGACAGGTACCAACACTGAAGCTTTCTTT.

V and J are TRBV5-6 and TRBJ2-3; 12 bases agree with TRBD2. In germline, CDR1 is SGHDT, CDR2 YYEEEE. Trimming cost V 4 bases and J 4 bases; bases outside gene matches: 4. The CDR3 spans 15 residues. The CDR3 sequence is CASSPTSGRSDTQYF. The CDR3, as DNA: TGTGCCAGCAGCCCGACTAGCGGGAGATCAGATACGCAGTATTTT.

The J gene is TRBJ2-1, the V gene TRBV7-9; 10 bases align to TRBD1. V dropped 1 base and J dropped 3; count of bases not matched to a gene: 3. Germline CDR1 and CDR2: SEHNR and FQNEAQ (reference sequence). The CDR3 consists of 16 residues. The CDR3 bases are TGTGCCAGCAGCTTAGGATGGACAGGGGGCTACAATGAGCAGTTCTTC. It translates to CASSLGWTGGYNEQFF. Complete variable domain (other parts from reference TRBV7-9 and TRBJ2-1): DTGVSQNPRHKITKRGQNVTFRCDPISEHNRLYWYRQTLGQGPEFLTYFQNEAQLEKSRLLSDRFSAERPKGSFSTLEIQRTEQGDSAMYLCASSLGWTGGYNEQFFGPGTRLTVL.